The sequence of this TCR beta chain was determined in a study of cytomegalovirus exposure and HLA in healthy donors. Overall study: Among the approximately 400 donors who were genotyped, about 84% fell in the genetic ancestry cluster that is associated with self-reported Caucasian donors. Whole-study findings and limits: A later analysis reportedly found that, within productive TCRs, an Asian-associated ancestry cluster had fewer N-insertions than the mean observed across the approximately 690 donors. Later, an analysis found that common viral pathogens appeared to be linked with several of the most significant clusters.

PCR was performed using 60 Vbeta and 13 Jbeta primers. TCRdb's table, derived via immunoSEQ multiplex PCR, lists solely in-frame clones and lacks some. There are 90,000 to 120,000 clones in the sample; about three quarters occur only once, and about 8% lies in the top ten. V lost 5 bases and J 5 bases, leaving 18 bases between the germline ends. This CDR3 contains 15 residues. CDR1 and CDR2 (germline): SGHTA, FQGNSA. Note on this clone: Its cognate antigen is unknown.

The chain combines TRBV7-2 with TRBJ2-5; D is perhaps TRBD1 (5 bases). This receptor was obtained from a man younger than 40 in good health and CMV-seronegative. The sample comprised PBMCs. The CDR3 spells CASSPPARASETQYF. The CDR3 DNA reads TGTGCCAGCAGCCCACCCGCCAGGGCATCGGAGACCCAGTACTTC. The variable domain in full, completed from reference TRBV7-2 and TRBJ2-5, reads GAGVSQSPSNKVTEKGKDVELRCDPISGHTALYWYRQSLGQGLEFLIYFQGNSAPDKSGLPSDRFSAERTGGSVSTLTIQRTQQEDSAVYLCASSPPARASETQYFGPGTRLLVL.